A single sample is the source of the 21 T cell receptor beta chains below, sequenced in a study of graft-versus-host responses after intestinal transplantation. Generated by immunoSEQ multiplex PCR, the TCRdb table keeps only in-frame clones and is missing some. The data hold more than 65,000 clones, with about 94% observed a single time. These receptors' antigens are unknown. Sample: unstimulated CD8+ T cells sorted from spleen or lymph node cells, taken before intestinal transplant. These receptors were taken from a human donor who received an intestinal transplant.

This clone was counted only a few times. This chain joins TRBV7-9 and TRBJ1-1; TRBD1 agrees at 7 bases. The CDR3 length is 14 residues. In germline, CDR1 is SEHNR, CDR2 FQNEAQ (reference sequence). V was pared by 6 bases and J by 6 bases, with 10 bases of the junction left unmatched. CDR3 protein: CASSLPPTGPEAFF. CDR3 nucleotides: TGTGCCAGCAGTCTACCTCCGACAGGGCCTGAAGCTTTCTTT.

The gene calls are TRBV9 and TRBJ2-2; 8 bases map to TRBD2. CDR1 SGDLS and CDR2 YYNGEE come from the germline V gene. The CDR3 has 15 amino acids. V trimming: 6 bases; J trimming: 1 base; junction bases outside the gene matches: 5. The CDR3 here is CASNSGVVNTGELFF. Here the CDR3 DNA reads TGTGCCAGCAATAGCGGGGTCGTGAACACCGGGGAGCTGTTTTTT.

The V call is TRBV25-1, the J call TRBJ2-7; 11 bases line up with TRBD2. The CDR3 loop spans 15 amino acids. V trimming: 7 bases; J trimming: 3 bases; junction bases outside the gene matches: 8. In germline, CDR1 is MGHDK, CDR2 SYGVNS. The DNA of the CDR3 is TGTGCCAGCACCGCAACCGGGACTAGCGGCTACGAGCAGTACTTC. Translation: CASTATGTSGYEQYF.

This clone was seen only once. The chain recombines TRBV28 with TRBJ2-1; perhaps TRBD1 as D (5 bases). V was trimmed by 5 bases and J by 4 bases, leaving 12 bases between them. Germline CDR1 is MDHEN and CDR2 is SYDVKM. This CDR3 is 14 amino acids long. In DNA, the CDR3 is TGTGCCAGCAGTGTAAGGCAGGGATACAATGAGCAGTTCTTC. This sequence encodes CASSVRQGYNEQFF.

This clone was recorded a few times. The chain links TRBV5-1 to TRBJ2-7; D may correspond to TRBD1 or TRBD2 (6 bases each). Germline lookup yields CDR1 SGHRS and CDR2 YFSETQ. The V end lost 6 bases, the J end lost 7 bases, and 14 bases lay between the germline ends. This CDR3 spans 12 amino acids. The CDR3 region is CASMGEGGEQYF. Here the CDR3 DNA reads TGCGCCAGCATGGGGGAAGGGGGGGAGCAGTACTTC.

The rearrangement uses TRBV7-8 and TRBJ2-3; D remains ambiguous. V lost 1 base to trimming and J lost 6 bases, with 11 bases between them. The CDR3 spans 14 residues. Germline-derived CDR1 and CDR2 are SGHVS and FQNEAQ. As DNA, the CDR3 is TGTGCCAGCAGCTTAGGTTTTAGCATTGATACGCAGTATTTT. It encodes CASSLGFSIDTQYF.

V is TRBV5-8 and J is TRBJ1-5; 7 bases fit TRBD1. The CDR3 has 16 residues. Germline loops: CDR1 SGHTS, CDR2 YDEGEE. The J segment lost 0 bases and the V segment lost 4 bases, leaving 7 bases of the junction unmatched. Here the CDR3 DNA reads TGTGCCAGCAGCACAGACAGGGTGAATAGCAATCAGCCCCAGCATTTT. It specifies CASSTDRVNSNQPQHF.

The V and J genes are TRBV4-1 and TRBJ1-3; a possible D gene is TRBD1 (5 bases). Germline lookup yields CDR1 MGHRA and CDR2 YSYEKL. The CDR3 has 13 residues. The V end lost 2 bases, the J end lost 7 bases, and 9 bases lay between the germline ends. The CDR3 loop is CASSQWGFNTIYF. CDR3 coding DNA: TGCGCCAGCAGCCAATGGGGGTTTAACACCATATATTTT.

This rearrangement joins TRBV11-2 to TRBJ2-1, with 10 bases that match TRBD1. Germline V gene data show CDR1 as SGHAT and CDR2 as FQNNGV. The CDR3 consists of 16 residues. V gave up 1 base and J gave up 9 bases; unmatched junction bases: 9. CDR3 sequence reads: CASSLGVTGGAGEQFF. DNA for the CDR3: TGTGCCAGCAGCTTAGGCGTGACAGGGGGCGCGGGTGAGCAGTTCTTC.

The chain combines TRBV4-2 with TRBJ2-2; no clear D gene. The CDR3 extends over 17 amino acids. Germline assignment: CDR1 LGHNA and CDR2 YNFKEQ. Trimming cost V 0 bases and J 4 bases, with 15 bases left between them. CDR3 protein: CASSQDLLVVRTGELFF. CDR3 bases: TGTGCCAGCAGCCAAGATCTCCTGGTAGTCCGCACCGGGGAGCTGTTTTTT.

This chain links TRBV2 with TRBJ2-5; TRBD2 matches at 7 bases. Looked up from germline, CDR1 is SNHLY and CDR2 is FYNNEI. The CDR3 is 12 residues long. V shed 7 bases and J 4 bases; nucleotides not matched to a gene: 3. DNA for the CDR3: TGTGCCAGCAATGTAGCGGGAGAGACCCAGTACTTC. As protein: CASNVAGETQYF. Drawing the rest from reference TRBV2 and TRBJ2-5, the complete variable domain is EPEVTQTPSHQVTQMGQEVILRCVPISNHLYFYWYRQILGQKVEFLVSFYNNEISEKSEIFDDQFSVERPDGSNFTLKIRSTKLEDSAMYFCASNVAGETQYFGPGTRLLVL.

This chain connects TRBV4-1 to TRBJ1-1, with D perhaps matching TRBD1 (6 bases). V dropped 5 bases and J dropped 0 bases, with 19 bases sitting between them. The CDR3 runs to 17 residues. From germline, CDR1 is MGHRA and CDR2 YSYEKL. DNA for the CDR3: TGCGCCAGCAGCTACCGATTTCAGGGACACTTGAACACTGAAGCTTTCTTT. It translates to CASSYRFQGHLNTEAFF.

The V call is TRBV5-1, the J call TRBJ2-7, with D perhaps being TRBD1 or TRBD2 (5 bases each). Germline CDR1 reads SGHRS; CDR2 reads YFSETQ. V shed 1 base and J shed 9 bases, with 14 bases lying between them. CDR3 length equals 13 residues. The CDR3 DNA is TGCGCCAGCAGCTTGATCGGGGCCTTGGGGCAGTACTTC. This gives the protein CASSLIGALGQYF. Full variable domain (outside the CDR3, taken from reference TRBV5-1 and TRBJ2-7): KAGVTQTPRYLIKTRGQQVTLSCSPISGHRSVSWYQQTPGQGLQFLFEYFSETQRNKGNFPGRFSGRQFSNSRSEMNVSTLELGDSALYLCASSLIGALGQYFGPGTRLTVT.

In DNA, the CDR3 is TGTGCCAGCAGTTTTAGGCAGGGCGAGGAGACCCAGTACTTC. It encodes CASSFRQGEETQYF. This chain connects TRBV28 to TRBJ2-5; the D gene is possibly TRBD1 (5 bases). Trimming left V 3 bases short and J 5 bases short, with 13 bases between. This CDR3 region has 14 residues. Germline CDR1 and CDR2: MDHEN and SYDVKM.

This rearrangement joins TRBV4-2 to TRBJ2-7, with 9 bases identical to TRBD2. The CDR3 has 16 residues. V gave up 4 bases and J gave up 1 base; unmatched junction bases: 8. Germline V gene sequence: CDR1 LGHNA, CDR2 YNFKEQ. The CDR3 DNA reads TGTGCCAGCAGCCTAAAGTCGGGACTAGCTTCCTACGAGCAGTACTTC. Its translation: CASSLKSGLASYEQYF.

This clone was detected once. The rearrangement links TRBV2 to TRBJ1-1, with D tentatively TRBD1 (5 bases). Trimming took off 7 bases at V and 1 base at J, with 16 bases between the two ends. CDR1 and CDR2 (germline): SNHLY, FYNNEI. CDR3 length: 15 residues. Here the CDR3 reads CASNERGMGNTEAFF. Here the CDR3 DNA reads TGTGCCAGCAATGAGAGGGGCATGGGGAACACTGAAGCTTTCTTT. The full variable domain, completed using reference TRBV2 and TRBJ1-1, is EPEVTQTPSHQVTQMGQEVILRCVPISNHLYFYWYRQILGQKVEFLVSFYNNEISEKSEIFDDQFSVERPDGSNFTLKIRSTKLEDSAMYFCASNERGMGNTEAFFGQGTRLTVV.

With regard to this clone: Compared with germline, one end of the junction differs, possibly owing to a read error. The chain recombines TRBV7-9 with TRBJ1-1, with D uncertain. CDR3 length: 14 residues. Germline V gene sequence: CDR1 SEHNR, CDR2 FQNEAQ (reference sequence). The CDR3 loop is CASTLESLNTEAFF. The CDR3 DNA is TGTGCCAGCACCTTAGAGAGTTTGAACACTGAAGCTTTCTTT.

DNA for the CDR3: TGTGCTAGTGGTTTGGTTCCGGCTAGCGGGATCCCCCCAGATACGCAGTATTTT. Its translation: CASGLVPASGIPPDTQYF. The chain couples TRBV12-5 to TRBJ2-3, with TRBD2 matching 9 bases. Germline assignment: CDR1 LGHNT and CDR2 FRNRAP. The CDR3 contains 18 residues. V gave up 0 bases and J gave up 4 bases; unmatched junction bases: 11.

CDR3 sequence: CASSYLGSRTGELFF. The CDR3 DNA is TGTGCCAGCAGTTACTTGGGGTCCAGGACCGGGGAGCTGTTTTTT. This chain uses TRBV6-6 with TRBJ2-2; D not certain. Trimming left V 1 base short and J 5 bases short, with 11 bases between. Germline values: CDR1 MNHNY, CDR2 SVGAGI (reference sequence). The CDR3 loop spans 15 amino acids.

V gene TRBV9 combines with J gene TRBJ2-1; 14 nucleotides line up with TRBD2. Germline values: CDR1 SGDLS, CDR2 YYNGEE. V trimming: 0 bases; J trimming: 6 bases; junction bases outside the gene matches: 2. The CDR3 loop spans 16 amino acids. Here the CDR3 DNA reads TGTGCCAGCAGCGTAGGGGGACTAGCGGGAGCCAATGAGCAGTTCTTC. It codes for CASSVGGLAGANEQFF. Using reference TRBV9 and TRBJ2-1 for the parts outside the CDR3, the full variable domain is DSGVTQTPKHLITATGQRVTLRCSPRSGDLSVYWYQQSLDQGLQFLIQYYNGEERAKGNILERFSAQQFPDLHSELNLSSLELGDSALYFCASSVGGLAGANEQFFGPGTRLTVL.

The gene calls are TRBV6-5 and TRBJ1-2, with 8 bases identical to TRBD1. The CDR3 consists of 16 residues. Trimming removed 0 bases from V and 3 bases from J; junction bases left unmatched: 6. The V gene's germline CDR1 is MNHEY and CDR2 SVGAGI. The CDR3 coding sequence is TGTGCCAGCAGTTACTCGAAGGGACAGGTCTACTATGGCTACACCTTC. Encoded protein: CASSYSKGQVYYGYTF.